This T cell receptor beta chain derives from a study of cytotoxic CD8 clonotypes in ibrutinib-treated CLL. Assay used: immunoSEQ multiplex PCR; TCRdb lists only in-frame clones, some missing. The sample gives roughly 250,000 clones, roughly 70% of which show up once; roughly 15% is in the top ten. This clone was recorded a few times. V lost 4 bases and J lost 7, with 12 bases in between. CDR1 is SGHKS, CDR2 YYEKEE, per germline (reference sequence). The CDR3 is 13 residues long. This receptor was obtained from a human donor with chronic lymphocytic leukemia. This chain joins TRBV5-5 and TRBJ1-5; TRBD1 might be the D (6 bases). The source material was PBMCs, sampled after 24 months of ibrutinib treatment. In DNA form, the CDR3 reads TGTGCCAGCAGCCAACAGGGAGGCCAGCCCCAGCATTTT. It is translated as CASSQQGGQPQHF.